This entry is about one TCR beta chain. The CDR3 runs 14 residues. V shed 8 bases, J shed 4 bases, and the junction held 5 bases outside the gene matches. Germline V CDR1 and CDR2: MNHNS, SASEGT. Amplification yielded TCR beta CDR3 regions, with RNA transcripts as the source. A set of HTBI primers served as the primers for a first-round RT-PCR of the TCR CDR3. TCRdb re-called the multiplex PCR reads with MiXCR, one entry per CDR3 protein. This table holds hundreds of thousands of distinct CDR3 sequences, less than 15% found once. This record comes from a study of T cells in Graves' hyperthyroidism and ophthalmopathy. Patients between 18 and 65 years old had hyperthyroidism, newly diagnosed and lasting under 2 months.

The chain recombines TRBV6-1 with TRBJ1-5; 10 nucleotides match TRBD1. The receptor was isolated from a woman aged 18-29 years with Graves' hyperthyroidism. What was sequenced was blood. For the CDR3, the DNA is TGTGCCAGCTGGTCGGGACAGGGGAATCAGCCCCAGCATTTT. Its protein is CASWSGQGNQPQHF.